This T cell receptor beta chain came from a study of blood T cell repertoires in COVID-19 (dated by TCRdb to 2020 to 2022). About the study as a whole: Collaborator samples came from the United States, Italy and Spain and covered acute and convalescent phases of COVID-19. The material from the prospective study consisted of cDNA or gDNA derived from T cells, B-cell-depleted T cells, or PBMCs. The dataset comprised deeply sampled blood TCRbeta repertoires from subjects exposed to, actively infected with, or recovered from COVID-19. The repertoires were released in a freely available public database intended as a resource for research on the immune response to SARS-CoV-2. Samples were obtained from the ongoing ImmuneRACE study (first 160 participants) and from 1,000 to 1,500 subjects provided by 6 global collaborators. The sample metadata nearly always contained a de-identified subject ID, COVID-19 status, age in years and sex. HLA class I and class II types, where available, came from metadata supplied by the sample provider rather than from assay-based typing.

Here is what the overall study found, with its caveats: The amount of clinical and demographic metadata varied by source and participant and was provided uncurated.

TCRbeta CDR3 regions were amplified from genomic DNA using the immunoSEQ Assay, a bias-controlled multiplex PCR. For the original study's pipeline: Nucleated cell counts per sample were estimated from amplification of reference gene primers within the assay. To quantify the absolute abundance of each unique TCRbeta CDR3 rearrangement, sequence reads were collapsed and filtered. For each sample, productive Simpson clonality was calculated by taking the square root of Simpson's diversity index across productive rearrangements. TCRdb limited this immuneACCESS table to in-frame rearrangements with V and J called. A share of clones is missing; checked studies link under half to unresolved V genes, and the rest is unexplained. The D gene and trimming were derived from the DNA, and the V and J assignments and clone size from that table. The sample table shows about 520,000 clones, and approximately 83% are seen once. About 3.2% of the sample goes to the ten largest clones.

Inclusive of the bounding cysteine and phenylalanine, the CDR3 is 16 residues long. CDR3 DNA only is kept here, 48 bases in frame from base 1. For CDR1 and CDR2, the germline V gene lists SGHTA and FQGTGA. The junction carries 20 bases between V and J, which are trimmed by 8 bases and 1 base respectively. Each collaborating institution followed its own protocols to collect whole blood in K2EDTA tubes. For TCRbeta analysis, collaborators shipped samples in one of three forms: frozen whole blood, isolated PBMCs, or DNA extracted from either of those sample types. In the case of this clone: This receptor's antigen is unknown. Nothing much larger sits one base from this clone, and base qualities are not available.

The receptor comes from a human donor in a cohort sampled during active COVID-19. The specimen sequenced was peripheral blood. The chain is assembled from TRBV7-3 and TRBJ1-1; perhaps TRBD1 is the D gene, with 5 bases matching. The CDR3 reads as follows: CASDLVIGAKNTEAFF. The nucleotide sequence reads as follows: TGTGCCAGCGACCTCGTTATTGGGGCTAAGAACACTGAAGCTTTCTTT.